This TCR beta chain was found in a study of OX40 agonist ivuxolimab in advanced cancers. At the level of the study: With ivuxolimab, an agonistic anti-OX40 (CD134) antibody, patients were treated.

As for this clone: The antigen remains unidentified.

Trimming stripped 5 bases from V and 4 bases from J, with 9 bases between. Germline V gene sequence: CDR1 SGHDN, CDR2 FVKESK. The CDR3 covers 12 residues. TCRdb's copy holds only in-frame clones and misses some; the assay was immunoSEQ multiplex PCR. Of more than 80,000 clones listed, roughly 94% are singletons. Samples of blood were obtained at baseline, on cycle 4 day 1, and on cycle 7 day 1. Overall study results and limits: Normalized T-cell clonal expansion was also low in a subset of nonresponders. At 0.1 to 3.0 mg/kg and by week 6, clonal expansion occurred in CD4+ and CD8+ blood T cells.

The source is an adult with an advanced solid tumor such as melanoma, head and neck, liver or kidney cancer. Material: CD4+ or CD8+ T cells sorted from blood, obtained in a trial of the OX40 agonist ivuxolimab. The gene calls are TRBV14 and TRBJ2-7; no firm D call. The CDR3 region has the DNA TGTGCCAGCAGCTATACGGGTTACGAGCAGTACTTC. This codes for CASSYTGYEQYF.